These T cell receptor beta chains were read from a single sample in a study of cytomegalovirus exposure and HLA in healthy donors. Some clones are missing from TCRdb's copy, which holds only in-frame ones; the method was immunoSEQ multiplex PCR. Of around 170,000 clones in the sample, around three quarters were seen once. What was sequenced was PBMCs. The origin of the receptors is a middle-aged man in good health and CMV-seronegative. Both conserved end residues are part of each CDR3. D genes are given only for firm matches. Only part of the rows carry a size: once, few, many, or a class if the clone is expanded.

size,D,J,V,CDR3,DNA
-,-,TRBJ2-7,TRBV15,CATSPGQGITYEQYF,TGTGCCACCAGTCCCGGGCAGGGGATTACCTACGAGCAGTACTTC
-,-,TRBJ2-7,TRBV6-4,CASAAGTSQYEQYF,TGTGCCAGCGCCGCCGGGACATCTCAATACGAGCAGTACTTC
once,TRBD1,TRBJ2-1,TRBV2,CASRGQGNEQFF,TGTGCCAGCAGGGGACAGGGGAATGAGCAGTTCTTC
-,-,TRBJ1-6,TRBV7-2,CASSLLSADMALHF,TGTGCCAGCAGCTTATTGTCGGCAGACATGGCCCTCCACTTT
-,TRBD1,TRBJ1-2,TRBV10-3,CAIRPDRGGGTF,TGTGCCATCAGACCGGACAGGGGAGGAGGCACCTTC
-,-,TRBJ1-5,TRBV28,CASSHIMGVQGLNQPQHF,TGTGCCAGCAGTCACATTATGGGGGTTCAGGGGCTCAATCAGCCCCAGCATTTT
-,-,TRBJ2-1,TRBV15,CATSGTREGAENEQFF,TGTGCCACCAGCGGAACTCGGGAGGGGGCGGAAAATGAGCAGTTCTTC
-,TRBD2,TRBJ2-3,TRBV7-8,CASNGGGSEDTQYF,TGTGCCAGCAACGGGGGGGGTTCGGAAGATACGCAGTATTTT
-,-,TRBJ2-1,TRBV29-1,CSGGHLGSYNEQFF,TGCAGCGGCGGGCATCTCGGCTCCTACAATGAGCAGTTCTTC
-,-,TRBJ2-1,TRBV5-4,CASSQTSPEQFF,TGTGCCAGCAGCCAAACTAGCCCTGAGCAGTTCTTC
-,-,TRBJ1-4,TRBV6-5,CASSYSRWEKLFF,TGTGCCAGCAGTTACTCGCGGTGGGAAAAACTGTTTTTT
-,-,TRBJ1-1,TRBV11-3,CASSLDKDRQAFF,TGTGCCAGCAGCTTAGATAAGGACAGACAAGCTTTCTTT
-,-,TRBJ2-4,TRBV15,CATTDSHYKNIQYF,TGTGCCACCACCGATTCGCACTACAAAAACATTCAGTACTTC
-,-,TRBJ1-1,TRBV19,CASKYGGTNTEAFF,TGTGCCAGTAAGTATGGGGGGACCAACACTGAAGCTTTCTTT
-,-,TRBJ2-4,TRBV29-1,CSVEFPAESTTKNIQYF,TGCAGCGTTGAATTCCCCGCGGAGAGTACGACCAAAAACATTCAGTACTTC
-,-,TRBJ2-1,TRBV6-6,CASSLWNEQFF,TGTGCCAGCTCCCTATGGAATGAGCAGTTCTTC
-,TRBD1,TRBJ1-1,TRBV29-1,CSVDYRGNTEAFF,TGCAGCGTTGATTACAGGGGGAACACTGAAGCTTTCTTT
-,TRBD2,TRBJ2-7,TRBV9,CASTPGGGGLSGNEQYF,TGTGCCAGCACCCCGGGAGGGGGGGGCTTGTCCGGAAACGAGCAGTACTTC
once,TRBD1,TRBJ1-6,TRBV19,CASTVTGTVNSPLHF,TGTGCCAGTACCGTAACCGGGACAGTGAATTCACCCCTCCACTTT
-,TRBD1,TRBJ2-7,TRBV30,CAWSATGYEQYF,TGTGCCTGGAGCGCGACAGGGTACGAGCAGTACTTC
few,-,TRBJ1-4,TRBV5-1,CASSPRTGSEKLFF,TGCGCCAGCAGCCCGAGGACGGGAAGCGAAAAACTGTTTTTT
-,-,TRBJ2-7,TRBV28,CASTGAARQYF,TGTGCCAGCACGGGTGCCGCTAGGCAGTACTTC
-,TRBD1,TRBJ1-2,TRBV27,CASSPPGQGGYGYTF,TGTGCCAGCAGTCCGCCGGGACAGGGAGGCTATGGCTACACCTTC
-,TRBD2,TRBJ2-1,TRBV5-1,CASSSLLAGGYNEQFF,TGCGCCAGCAGCTCCCTTCTAGCGGGAGGTTACAATGAGCAGTTCTTC
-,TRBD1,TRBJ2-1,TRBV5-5,CASSAQTGQGEQFF,TGTGCCAGCAGCGCCCAGACAGGGCAGGGTGAGCAGTTCTTC
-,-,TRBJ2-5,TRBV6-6,CASSHGETQYF,TGTGCCAGCAGCCACGGGGAGACCCAGTACTTC
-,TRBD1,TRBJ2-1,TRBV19,CASSFGTGGGHYNEQFF,TGTGCCAGTAGTTTTGGAACAGGGGGTGGTCACTACAATGAGCAGTTCTTC
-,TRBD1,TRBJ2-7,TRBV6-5,CTCTPGQGYEQYF,TGTACTTGTACGCCGGGACAGGGATACGAGCAGTACTTC
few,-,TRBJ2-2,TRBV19,CASRILSGVSGSGELFF,TGTGCCAGTAGGATCCTCTCGGGAGTAAGTGGTTCCGGGGAGCTGTTTTTT